The clone carrying this T cell receptor (beta chain) appeared a few times. Its antigen is not known. This same CDR3 is encoded by further DNA sequences in the sample. The source of the sample is a study of cytomegalovirus exposure and HLA in healthy donors. Study-wide context: An earlier analysis identified 95 million to 120 million unique TCR beta sequences in 150 million to 200 million T cells. Study-wide points: The sole available immune exposure information was CMV serostatus. Rarity marked most TCR sequences, yet some public TCRs occurred in many donors.

The PCR made use of 60 Vbeta and 13 Jbeta primers. TCRdb keeps only in-frame clones here, not all; method: immunoSEQ multiplex PCR. The sample consists of around 120,000 clones, about 78% of them appearing once. Nominally healthy donors provided the samples, though records likely missed some immune exposures. The V gene's germline CDR1 is LNHNV and CDR2 YYDKDF (reference sequence). This CDR3 is built from 14 residues. V was pared by 0 bases and J by 0 bases, with 3 bases between. Sequencing input: PBMCs. V gene TRBV15 combines with J gene TRBJ1-5; no clear D gene. This clonotype was sampled from a woman aged 40 to 55 in good health and CMV-seropositive. In nucleotides, the CDR3 is TGTGCCACCAGCAGAGACTATAGCAATCAGCCCCAGCATTTT. Translated: CATSRDYSNQPQHF.